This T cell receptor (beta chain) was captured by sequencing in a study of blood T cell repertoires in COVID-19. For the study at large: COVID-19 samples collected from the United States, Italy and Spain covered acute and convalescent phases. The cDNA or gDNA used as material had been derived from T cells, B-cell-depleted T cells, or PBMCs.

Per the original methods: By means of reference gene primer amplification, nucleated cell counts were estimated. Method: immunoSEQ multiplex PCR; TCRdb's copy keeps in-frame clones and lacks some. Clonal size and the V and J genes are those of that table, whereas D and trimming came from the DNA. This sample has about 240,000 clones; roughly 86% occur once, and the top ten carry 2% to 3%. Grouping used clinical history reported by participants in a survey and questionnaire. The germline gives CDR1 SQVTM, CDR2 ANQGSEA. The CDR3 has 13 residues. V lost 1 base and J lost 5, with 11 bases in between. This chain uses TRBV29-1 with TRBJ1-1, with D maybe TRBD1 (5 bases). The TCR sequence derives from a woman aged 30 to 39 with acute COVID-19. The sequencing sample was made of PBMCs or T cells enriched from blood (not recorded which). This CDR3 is CSVEGQGGTEAFF. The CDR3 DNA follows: TGCAGCGTTGAAGGGCAGGGCGGAACTGAAGCTTTCTTT.